The T cell receptor beta chain described here comes from a study of CD8 T cells in Susac syndrome. Study-wide findings and caveats: The study acknowledged a relatively small number of individuals in its TCR sequencing and HLA analysis.

This CDR3 spans 12 amino acids. V was cut by 7 bases and J by 3 bases, with 9 bases left in between. CD8+ and CD4+ T cells from blood underwent TCR beta sequencing, which was carried out in a high-throughput format. Negative isolation yielded the CD8+ and CD4+ T cells, while FACS enriched the TEMRA cells. The authors reverse transcribed roughly 0.5 to 1 ug RNA with random hexamers. immunoSEQ multiplex PCR amplified TCR beta CDR3 across 54 Vbeta, 13 Jbeta. One entry per CDR3 protein, called by TCRdb with MiXCR from the immunoSEQ multiplex PCR reads. In the table there are 130,000 or so distinct CDR3 sequences, 94% of which are singletons. Regarding this clonotype: The antigen is not known.

The material sequenced was CD4+ T cells from PBMCs. The chain combines TRBV12-3 or TRBV12-4 with TRBJ1-1; D gene unclear. This receptor was taken from a human donor in good health. CDR3 loop: CASIGPYTEAFF. CDR3 coding DNA: TGTGCCAGCATCGGGCCGTACACTGAAGCTTTCTTT.